Listed here is a single TCR beta chain. Antigen unknown. The donors were part of the validation cohort of roughly 130 subjects. That cohort was separate from the first cohort, which comprised 500 to 850 subjects. The data are from a study of cytomegalovirus exposure and HLA in healthy donors. The study's findings and limits: Many donors carried some public TCRs, although rarity characterized most TCR sequences. The study flagged about 150 TCR beta chains as cytomegalovirus-associated. In vitro assays verified that a few CMV-associated chains recognized CMV antigens specifically.

Produced via immunoSEQ multiplex PCR; TCRdb's table is partial and in-frame only. The sample records approximately 99,000 clones, about 85% being singletons. The length of the CDR3 is 18 residues. Sequenced input: PBMCs. This clonotype originated in a young woman in good health and CMV-seronegative. This chain connects TRBV12-2 to TRBJ2-3; the DNA was not used to check the table's D call, TRBD2. TRBV12-2 is classified as a pseudogene. The CDR3 nucleotides are TGTGCAAGTCGCTTAGGGACTAGCGGGGGGGTCTGCACAGATACGCAGTATTTT. Residues: CASRLGTSGGVCTDTQYF.